The subject of this entry is one TCR beta chain. Its antigen is unknown. No base quality information exists; no much larger clone differs at one position. The V end loses 4 bases and the J end loses 5 bases, and a stretch of 9 bases separates them. CDR1 and CDR2 are read off the germline V gene (reference sequence) as SEHNR and FQNEAQ. CDR3 length: 13 amino acids, cysteine to phenylalanine. The read is trimmed to its CDR3 DNA, 39 bases read in frame from base 1. The cohort consisted of 650 to 850 healthy bone marrow donors. At the time of sampling, all cohort members were nominally healthy, though unrecorded immune exposures were likely present. The donor was CMV seronegative and belonged to the group of 320 or so seronegative cohort members. Every donor gave a peripheral blood sample, and the peripheral blood mononuclear cells from that sample were used for TCR beta sequencing. Genomic DNA was extracted from the blood cell samples with the Qiagen DNeasy Blood Extraction Kit.

Receptor libraries were prepared by the immunoSEQ multiplex PCR assay. For the multiplex PCR, a mixture combining 60 forward primers for TCR Vbeta segments and 13 reverse primers for TCR Jbeta segments was used. The CDR3 region of rearranged TCR beta genes was amplified from genomic DNA by a multiplex PCR assay. The Illumina HiSeq System was used to sequence the amplified TCR beta libraries as 87-base-pair reads. Concerning the study's data processing: A later analysis tallied 70 million to 100 million unique TCR beta chains across the 666 repertoires, and about 12 million of those chains were shared by two or more donors. To remove PCR and sequencing errors, raw reads were error-corrected and collapsed into unique sequences using a nearest-neighbor algorithm that merged closely related sequences. V, D and J gene segments were assigned by aligning CDR3 sequences to IMGT reference sequences. Each retained sequence needed at least a six-nucleotide match to both a V gene segment and a J gene segment. A rearrangement was called productive if the CDR3 had no stop codons and remained in frame with V and J, and every other rearrangement was called non-productive. CDR3 was defined according to IMGT convention as the region running from the second conserved V-encoded cysteine to the conserved J-encoded phenylalanine. Sequences without an unambiguous match to a single V gene segment were excluded from the earlier analysis of several hundred of the donors. In an earlier analysis of around 590 of the donors, a V segment was called functional when productive rearrangements were above 56.7%, and segregating when the standard deviation between donors exceeded 5%. To diagnose cytomegalovirus status from the catalog of TCR beta chain sequences, a statistical classification framework was built. In a later analysis, TCR nucleotide sequences were compared against IMGT/GENE-DB human TR gene sequences so that V and J genes could be assigned. The TCRdist pipeline was used in a later analysis to assign CDR3 sequences and most-parsimonious VDJ recombination scenarios. In a later analysis, each TCR beta chain was defined by its CDR3 amino acid sequence together with its V-gene family, and reads lacking a unique V-gene family were excluded. In a later analysis, several hundred highly shared, low-generation-probability nucleotide sequences were removed to address suspected cross-contamination and a sequencing artifact. For each public chain, a later analysis derived a clonal expansion index from normalized ranks of inferred template counts within each repertoire. A later analysis computed generation probabilities with a VDJ recombination model fitted to out-of-frame rearrangements, and checked the results against IGoR. A later analysis scored TCR-TCR, TCR-HLA and TCR-CMV co-occurrence with hypergeometric tests, applying a repertoire-size bias correction to TCR pairs. In a later analysis, false discovery rates were estimated by permuting HLA or CMV assignments 20 times. In a later analysis, co-occurring TCRs were grouped with DBSCAN, and TCRdist sequence similarity was added when clustering was performed within HLA-allele-positive subsets. Co-occurrence clustering excluded repertoires with fewer than 30,000 or more than 120,000 public chains, plus five with anomalous nucleotide sharing. Held by TCRdb, this immuneACCESS table contains in-frame sequences only and omits some clones. Under half of the omission traces to an unresolved V gene where checked; the cause of the rest is unknown. The V and J calls and clone size were taken over from that table, and D and trimming were inferred from the DNA. The sample contains 200,000 to 250,000 clones, approximately 78% of them found a single time. About 2.6% of the sample is in the top ten clones.

These data are taken from a study of cytomegalovirus exposure and HLA in healthy donors (dated by TCRdb to about 2017). About the investigation overall: According to an earlier analysis of 587 of the donors, some 170 million T cells yielded 117 million unique TCR beta sequences and 250 to 350 Gb of sequence data. An early release covering approximately 600 HLA-typed donors comprised about 300 gigabases of sequencing data and 65 million to 100 million unique TCR sequences. Of the roughly 400 genotyped donors, over 80% were placed in the genetic ancestry cluster associated with self-reported Caucasian donors. The study was designed to test whether signatures of past pathogen exposure could be identified by cataloging public T cell receptors. The study profiled the T cell repertoires of some 610 subjects by immunosequencing and related them to cytomegalovirus serostatus. In addition to the first cohort of 666 subjects, a separate validation cohort of over 90 different subjects was used. To predict cytomegalovirus infection status, the study combined high-throughput TCR immunosequencing, statistical association of individual TCRs with disease status, and machine learning. A later analysis re-examined previously published TCR beta repertoires from more than 600 donors and added high-resolution HLA genotyping to investigate patterns of TCR occurrence. Rather than using new phenotypic data, the later analysis identified candidate immune exposures from TCR beta sequences and from how often those sequences occurred across donors. In an earlier analysis of a few hundred of the donors, high-throughput TCR beta sequencing was used to judge whether each TCR beta V gene segment behaved as functional or pseudogenic. Donor age, sex, ethnicity and CMV serostatus were compiled together with the repertoire data. A later genetic analysis took genome-wide SNP genotypes for about 65% of the 666 donors and used that subset as a discovery cohort. All discovery cohort repertoires had been generated using a single sequencing platform. Class I and class II HLA loci were covered by the typing at four-digit resolution. Typing coverage varied by locus: about 620-640 donors for A, B, C, DRB1 and DQB1; roughly 510 for DQA1; 606 for DPA1; 450 to 480 for DPB1. Several DR-DQ haplotypes were handled as single units for association and clustering because linkage in the cohort was strong. Among over 350 genotyped donors of the cohort, an average of about 240,000 unique TCR beta nucleotide sequences were sequenced per donor, roughly 20% of them non-productive.

Results the study describes overall, beyond this receptor: Correlated functional status among segregating V segments might be attributable to linkage disequilibrium, but an unknown experimental factor could not be ruled out. In a later genetic analysis, fewer N-insertions in productive TCRs were reported among donors in an Asian-associated ancestry cluster than the approximately 710-donor mean. The classifier was reported to diagnose cytomegalovirus status with high specificity and sensitivity in both the original and validation cohorts. When HLA alleles, especially DR and DQ, strongly co-occurred, TCR associations were difficult to assign to individual alleles. The authors suggested that the approach could potentially be extended to other disease states and immunological phenotypes. Several of the top co-occurrence clusters appeared to be linked to parvovirus B19, influenza, CMV and Epstein-Barr virus, according to a later analysis. A further reported finding was that TCR beta sequences accurately predicted the HLA-A and HLA-B alleles for most subjects in the first cohort. Because counts were too low, fewer than 20 rarely observed V segments, including chromosome 9 orphons, were excluded from the earlier analysis of around 640 of the donors. The study listed 150 to 200 TCR beta chains as associated with cytomegalovirus. A later analysis associated around 16,000 TCR beta sequences with specific HLA alleles at a false discovery rate of 0.05. In vitro tests confirmed that three of the cytomegalovirus-associated TCR beta chains recognize cytomegalovirus antigens. According to a later analysis, most CMV-associated TCR beta chains appeared to be HLA-restricted, and the HLA associations seemed to be driven largely by CMV exposure. In a later genetic analysis, a missense DCLRE1C variant was associated with V-gene and J-gene trimming of TCR beta chains, and the association was replicated in an independent cohort. The cohort was sequenced for TCR beta chains only, and without alpha or paired-chain data the features that could be detected were limited. CMV serostatus was the only immune exposure information available for the cohort. A later analysis found that HLA-associated TCR beta chains were more clonally expanded and had lower generation probabilities than equally common non-associated chains. A later analysis found that TCR association rates varied across HLA loci, with DRB1 alleles showing the most associated TCRs and HLA-C alleles the fewest. Some IMGT-functional V segments, including TRBV6-2 and TRBV6-3, could not be told apart with the 87-base-pair reads, so those segments were excluded. Across donors, most TCR sequences were observed very rarely, whereas some public TCRs were present in many individuals. Because HLA typing was missing for some donors at each locus, association tests included only the typed subset. A cluster of highly shared sequence variants was judged likely to represent a technical artifact of the sequencing pipeline. Roughly uniform sequencing depth across donors was assumed in presence/absence analyses, although this assumption may not hold. In an earlier analysis of approximately 590 of the donors, most TCR beta V segments were observed in productive rearrangements about 87% or about 30% of the time, broadly matching IMGT annotations.

This receptor was identified in a woman between 40 and 55 years old in good health and CMV-seronegative. The chain was built from TRBV7-9 and TRBJ2-1; a confident D gene designation cannot be given. The sequencing sample was made of PBMCs. DNA sequence: TGTGCCAGCAGCTCAGTCCCCGACAATGAGCAGTTCTTC. Its protein is CASSSVPDNEQFF. The entire variable domain, with the stretches around the CDR3 drawn from the reference TRBV7-9 and TRBJ2-1 proteins, is DTGVSQNPRHKITKRGQNVTFRCDPISEHNRLYWYRQTLGQGPEFLTYFQNEAQLEKSRLLSDRFSAERPKGSFSTLEIQRTEQGDSAMYLCASSSVPDNEQFFGPGTRLTVL.